The 22 T cell receptor beta chains given below trace back to one sample, sequenced in a study of PD-L1 blockade in urothelial cancer. Generated by immunoSEQ multiplex PCR, the TCRdb table keeps only in-frame clones and is missing some. Found here are more than 35,000 clones, roughly 86% of them singletons; the top ten hold 3.2%. The specimen comprised PBMCs, sampled around atezolizumab (anti-PD-L1) treatment. The receptors shown here come from a man aged 70-80 years with urothelial cancer.

This sequence joins TRBV14 and TRBJ1-2; 7 positions match TRBD1. CDR1 is SGHDN and CDR2 is FVKESK in the germline V gene. The V gene end was trimmed by 3 bases and the J gene end by 5 bases; junction bases not matched to a gene: 3. CDR3 size: 13 residues. The CDR3 loop reads CASSQLQGYGYTF. Here the CDR3 DNA reads TGTGCCAGCAGCCAGCTACAGGGGTATGGCTACACCTTC. The full variable domain, its missing parts supplied by reference TRBV14 and TRBJ1-2, is EAGVTQFPSHSVIEKGQTVTLRCDPISGHDNLYWYRRVMGKEIKFLLHFVKESKQDESGMPNNRFLAERTGGTYSTLKVQPAELEDSGVYFCASSQLQGYGYTFGSGTRLTVV.

V gene TRBV5-1 combines with J gene TRBJ1-1; 7 bases match TRBD1. V dropped 4 bases and J dropped 10; count of bases not matched to a gene: 10. Germline-derived CDR1 and CDR2 are SGHRS and YFSETQ. This CDR3 comprises 13 residues. CDR3 sequence (DNA): TGCGCCAGCAGCGGCGGGGACAGAAGTTCAGCTTTCTTT. Translation: CASSGGDRSSAFF.

The J gene is TRBJ2-1, the V gene TRBV7-8; maybe TRBD2 (5 bases). The CDR3 spans 17 residues. The V and J ends lost 6 bases and 7 bases respectively, with 25 bases between them. Germline V gives CDR1 SGHVS, CDR2 FQNEAQ. CDR3 sequence (DNA): TGTGCCAGCAGGGGAATTTGGACGGGCCGGGGTGAAAATGAGCAGTTCTTC. It yields the protein CASRGIWTGRGENEQFF.

The genes are TRBV30 and TRBJ2-1, with unresolved D. The germline CDR1 and CDR2 sequences are GTSNPN and SVGIG (reference sequence). The CDR3 loop spans 12 amino acids. The V gene lost 2 bases and the J gene lost 9 bases, with 11 bases spanning the gap. In DNA form, the CDR3 reads TGTGCCTGGAGTTCCCCTGTGAGTGAGCAGTTCTTC. Translated: CAWSSPVSEQFF. The full variable domain, its missing parts supplied by reference TRBV30 and TRBJ2-1, is SQTIHQWPATLVQPVGSPLSLECTVEGTSNPNLYWYRQAAGRGLQLLFYSVGIGQISSEVPQNLSASRPQDRQFILSSKKLLLSDSGFYLCAWSSPVSEQFFGPGTRLTVL.

The chain carries TRBV5-1 and TRBJ2-5; 11 bases match TRBD2. The germline V gene encodes CDR1 SGHRS and CDR2 YFSETQ. The CDR3 has 15 residues. The J segment lost 3 bases and the V segment lost 4 bases, leaving 5 bases of the junction unmatched. The chain's CDR3 is CASSAGLADKETQYF. For the CDR3, the DNA is TGCGCCAGCAGCGCGGGACTAGCGGACAAAGAGACCCAGTACTTC.

V usage is TRBV30 and J usage is TRBJ2-7; 13 nucleotides align to TRBD2. The CDR3 loop spans 14 amino acids. V gave up 5 bases and J gave up 2 bases; unmatched junction bases: 3. The germline CDR1 and CDR2 sequences are GTSNPN and SVGIG (reference sequence). CDR3 in DNA: TGTGCCTGGCGGACTAGCGGGGGAACCTACGAGCAGTACTTC. It specifies CAWRTSGGTYEQYF.

The genes are TRBV7-8 and TRBJ2-5; possibly TRBD2 for D (6 bases). The germline gives CDR1 SGHVS, CDR2 FQNEAQ. Trimming left V 1 base short and J 5 bases short, with 11 bases between. This CDR3 is built from 14 residues. The CDR3 protein is CASSLGTTAETQYF. The CDR3 DNA reads as TGTGCCAGCAGCTTAGGGACTACCGCGGAGACCCAGTACTTC.

The chain carries TRBV10-2 and TRBJ1-1, with 9 bases aligning to TRBD1. CDR1 is WSHSY, CDR2 SAAADI, per germline. The CDR3 covers 16 residues. J was trimmed by 6 bases and V by 2 bases; bases with no gene match: 10. CDR3 bases: TGCGCCAGCAGTGAGCCTCAGGGACAGGGTAACGCTGAAGCTTTCTTT. Translation: CASSEPQGQGNAEAFF.

The J gene is TRBJ2-5, the V gene TRBV6-1, with 9 positions matching TRBD1. The trim removed 5 bases at V and 4 bases at J, leaving 5 bases unmatched. This CDR3 has 14 amino acids. Germline CDR1 is MNHNS and CDR2 is SASEGT. CDR3 sequence reads: CASSFDRGGETQYF. CDR3 coding DNA: TGTGCCAGCAGTTTTGACAGGGGGGGAGAGACCCAGTACTTC.

The rearrangement joins TRBV10-3 to TRBJ2-7; 11 nucleotides line up with TRBD2. With V trimmed by 8 bases and J by 1 base, 7 bases remained unmatched. This CDR3 has 15 residues. The germline CDR1 and CDR2 sequences are ENHRY and SYGVKD. The CDR3 nucleotides are TGTGCCATCGGACCCGGGACTAGCGGATCCTACGAGCAGTACTTC. It codes for CAIGPGTSGSYEQYF.

This clone was seen just once. In DNA, the CDR3 is TGTGCCAGCAGCCTTTCCCCTGGGGCTAACTACGAGCAGTACTTC. Translated, it gives CASSLSPGANYEQYF. The V and J genes are TRBV4-2 and TRBJ2-7, with TRBD1 as a possible D gene (5 bases). CDR1 is LGHNA, CDR2 YNFKEQ, per germline. Trimming took 4 bases from V and 3 from J, leaving 16 bases between them. The CDR3 consists of 15 residues.

CDR3 coding DNA: TGTGCCTGGAGTACCCAGGGCAACACTGAAGCTTTCTTT. Protein: CAWSTQGNTEAFF. This chain connects TRBV30 to TRBJ1-1; perhaps TRBD1 as D (5 bases). Germline loops: CDR1 GTSNPN, CDR2 SVGIG (reference sequence). V dropped 2 bases and J dropped 2 bases, with 9 bases sitting between them. The CDR3 runs to 13 residues.

The CDR3: CAISESREREISDTQYF. CDR3 sequence (DNA): TGTGCCATCAGTGAGTCCAGGGAGCGGGAGATTTCGGATACGCAGTATTTT. The chain links TRBV10-3 to TRBJ2-3; 8 bases line up with TRBD2. CDR1 and CDR2 (germline): ENHRY, SYGVKD. The CDR3 contains 17 residues. V lost 0 bases to trimming and J lost 6 bases; unmatched junction nucleotides: 11.

The chain is built from TRBV5-1 and TRBJ2-5; weak D call: TRBD2 (5 bases). CDR3 length: 16 amino acids. In germline, CDR1 is SGHRS, CDR2 YFSETQ. The V gene lost 4 bases and the J gene lost 0 bases, with 16 bases spanning the gap. This CDR3 is CASSLEPADYQETQYF. DNA for the CDR3: TGCGCCAGCAGCCTCGAGCCGGCGGACTACCAAGAGACCCAGTACTTC.

This CDR3 is CASSPVSLEPSYNSPLHF. CDR3 sequence (DNA): TGTGCCAGCTCACCCGTTTCGTTGGAGCCCTCCTATAATTCACCCCTCCACTTT. The rearrangement uses TRBV18 and TRBJ1-6; D is uncertain. This CDR3 is built from 18 residues. Germline CDR1 is KGHSH and CDR2 is LQKENI. Trimming removed 3 bases from V and 0 bases from J, with 15 bases in between.

This clone showed up just a few times. The chain carries TRBV7-8 and TRBJ1-5; the D gene is possibly TRBD1 (5 bases). Deletions cut 5 bases from V and 1 base from J, with 12 bases between. This CDR3 has 15 residues. Germline V CDR1 and CDR2: SGHVS, FQNEAQ. CDR3 sequence: CASSGLGGSNQPQHF. CDR3 nucleotides: TGTGCCAGCAGCGGCTTGGGGGGGAGCAATCAGCCCCAGCATTTT.

This chain joins TRBV7-3 and TRBJ1-2, with a tentative D call TRBD1 (5 bases). Germline values: CDR1 SGHTA, CDR2 FQGTGA. V was trimmed by 5 bases and J by 8 bases, leaving 15 bases between them. The CDR3 runs to 13 residues. DNA for the CDR3: TGTGCCAGCAGCCACGTGGGGGGGACGGGCTACACCTTC. It is translated as CASSHVGGTGYTF. The full variable domain, in which reference TRBV7-3 and TRBJ1-2 provide the parts outside the CDR3, is GAGVSQTPSNKVTEKGKYVELRCDPISGHTALYWYRQSLGQGPEFLIYFQGTGAADDSGLPNDRFFAVRPEGSVSTLKIQRTERGDSAVYLCASSHVGGTGYTFGSGTRLTVV.

In this sample, this clone turned up a few times. The CDR3 sequence: CASSLEGALRPSGNTIYF. CDR3 DNA sequence: TGTGCCAGCAGCTTGGAAGGGGCCCTCCGCCCCTCTGGAAACACCATATATTTT. The chain combines TRBV5-5 with TRBJ1-3, with a tentative D call TRBD1 (5 bases). The CDR3 extends over 18 amino acids. CDR1 is SGHKS and CDR2 is YYEKEE in the germline V gene (reference sequence). V lost 0 bases to trimming and J lost 0 bases, with 16 bases between them.

This rearrangement joins TRBV19 to TRBJ1-1; D is undetermined. The V gene's germline CDR1 is LNHDA and CDR2 SQIVND (reference sequence). Trimming cost V 3 bases and J 4 bases, with 9 bases left between them. The CDR3 is 13 residues long. Here the CDR3 reads CASSIGSSTEAFF. The CDR3 DNA follows: TGTGCCAGTAGTATCGGGTCATCCACTGAAGCTTTCTTT.

The V call is TRBV2, the J call TRBJ2-7; TRBD1 matches 7 bases. CDR1 is SNHLY, CDR2 FYNNEI, per germline. The CDR3 loop spans 15 amino acids. V lost 5 bases, J lost 0 bases, and 7 bases stayed unmatched. CDR3 in amino acids: CASSSRDRVSYEQYF. The CDR3 region has the DNA TGTGCCAGCAGTTCCCGGGACAGAGTCTCCTACGAGCAGTACTTC.

This chain joins TRBV19 and TRBJ2-7; no clear D gene. Per germline, CDR1 LNHDA and CDR2 SQIVND (reference sequence). This CDR3 region has 13 residues. Trimming cost V 2 bases and J 7 bases, with 12 bases left between them. The CDR3 sequence is CASSIILAAEQYF. The CDR3 DNA reads TGTGCCAGTAGTATAATTCTTGCGGCTGAGCAGTACTTC.

The V gene is TRBV11-2, the J gene TRBJ2-7, with 10 bases lining up with TRBD1. Germline lookup yields CDR1 SGHAT and CDR2 FQNNGV. Unmatched junction bases numbered 8, after V lost 4 bases and J lost 2 bases. The CDR3 is made up of 16 amino acids. CDR3 in DNA: TGTGCCAGCAGCTCAGGGACAGGGGTAACGACCTACGAGCAGTACTTC. Protein product: CASSSGTGVTTYEQYF.